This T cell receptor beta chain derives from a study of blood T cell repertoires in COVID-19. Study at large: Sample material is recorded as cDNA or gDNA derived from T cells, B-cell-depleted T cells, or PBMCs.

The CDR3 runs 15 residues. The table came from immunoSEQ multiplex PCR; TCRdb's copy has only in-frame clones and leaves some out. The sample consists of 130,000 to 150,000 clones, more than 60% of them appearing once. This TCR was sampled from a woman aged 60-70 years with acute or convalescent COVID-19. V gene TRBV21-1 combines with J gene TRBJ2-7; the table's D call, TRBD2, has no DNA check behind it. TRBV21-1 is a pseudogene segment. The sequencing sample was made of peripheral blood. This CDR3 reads CASPGTSGNSYEQYF. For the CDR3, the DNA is TGTGCCAGCCCGGGGACTAGCGGGAACTCCTACGAGCAGTACTTC.